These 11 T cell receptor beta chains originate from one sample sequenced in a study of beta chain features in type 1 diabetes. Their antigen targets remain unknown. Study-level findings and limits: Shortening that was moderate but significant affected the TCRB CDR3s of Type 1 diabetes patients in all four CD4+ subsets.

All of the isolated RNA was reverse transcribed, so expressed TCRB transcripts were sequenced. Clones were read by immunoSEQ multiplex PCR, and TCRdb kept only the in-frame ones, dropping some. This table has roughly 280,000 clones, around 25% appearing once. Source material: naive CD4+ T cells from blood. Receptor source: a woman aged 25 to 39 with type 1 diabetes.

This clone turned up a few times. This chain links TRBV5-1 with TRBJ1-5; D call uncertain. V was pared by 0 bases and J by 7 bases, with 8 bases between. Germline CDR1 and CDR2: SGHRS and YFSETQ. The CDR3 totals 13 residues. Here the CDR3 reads CASSLDGPQPQHF. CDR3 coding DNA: TGCGCCAGCAGCTTGGACGGTCCCCAGCCCCAGCATTTT.

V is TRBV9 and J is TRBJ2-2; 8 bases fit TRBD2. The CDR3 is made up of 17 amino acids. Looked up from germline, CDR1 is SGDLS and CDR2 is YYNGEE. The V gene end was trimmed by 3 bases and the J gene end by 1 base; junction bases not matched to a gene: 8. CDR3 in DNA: TGTGCCAGCAGCGCCGGGCGCGGGAGGCTGAACACCGGGGAGCTGTTTTTT. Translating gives CASSAGRGRLNTGELFF.

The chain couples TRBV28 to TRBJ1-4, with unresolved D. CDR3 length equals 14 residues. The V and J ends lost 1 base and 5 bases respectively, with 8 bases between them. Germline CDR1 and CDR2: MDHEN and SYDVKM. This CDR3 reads CASSLSGSNEKLFF. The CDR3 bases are TGTGCCAGCAGTTTATCGGGTTCCAATGAAAAACTGTTTTTT.

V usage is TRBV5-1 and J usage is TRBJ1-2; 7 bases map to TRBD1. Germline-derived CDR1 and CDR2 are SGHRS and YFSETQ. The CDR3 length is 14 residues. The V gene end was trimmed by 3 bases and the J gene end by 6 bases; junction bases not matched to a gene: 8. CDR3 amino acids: CASSYEDRRNGYTF. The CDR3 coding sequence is TGCGCCAGCAGCTACGAGGACAGGAGGAATGGCTACACCTTC.

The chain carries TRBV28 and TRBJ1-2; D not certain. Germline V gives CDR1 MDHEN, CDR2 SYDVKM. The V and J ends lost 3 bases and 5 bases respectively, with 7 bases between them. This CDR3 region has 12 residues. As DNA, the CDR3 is TGTGCCAGCAGTTTCAATCAGTATGGCTACACCTTC. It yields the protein CASSFNQYGYTF.

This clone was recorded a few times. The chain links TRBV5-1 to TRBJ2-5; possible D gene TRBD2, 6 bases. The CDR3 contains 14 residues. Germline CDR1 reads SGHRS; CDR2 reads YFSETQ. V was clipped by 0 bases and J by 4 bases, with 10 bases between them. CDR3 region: CASSLGPSVETQYF. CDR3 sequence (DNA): TGCGCCAGCAGCTTGGGACCTAGCGTAGAGACCCAGTACTTC.

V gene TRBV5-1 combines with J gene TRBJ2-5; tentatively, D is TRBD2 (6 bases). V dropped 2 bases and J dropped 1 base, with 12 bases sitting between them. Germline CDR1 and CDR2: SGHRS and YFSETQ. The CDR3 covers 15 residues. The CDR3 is CASSLARDFQETQYF. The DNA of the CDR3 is TGCGCCAGCAGCTTAGCCCGGGACTTCCAAGAGACCCAGTACTTC.

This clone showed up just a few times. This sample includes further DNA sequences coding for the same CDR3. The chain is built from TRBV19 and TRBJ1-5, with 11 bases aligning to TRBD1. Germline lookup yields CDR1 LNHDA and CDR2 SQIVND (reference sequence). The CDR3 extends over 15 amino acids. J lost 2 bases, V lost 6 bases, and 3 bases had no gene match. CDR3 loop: CASSRTGGGNQPQHF. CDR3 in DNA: TGTGCCAGTAGCCGGACAGGGGGCGGCAATCAGCCCCAGCATTTT.

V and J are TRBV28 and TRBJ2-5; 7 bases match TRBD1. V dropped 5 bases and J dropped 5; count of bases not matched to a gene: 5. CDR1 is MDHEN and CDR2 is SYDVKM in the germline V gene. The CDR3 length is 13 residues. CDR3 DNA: TGTGCCAGCAGTCTACAGGGGTGGGAGACCCAGTACTTC. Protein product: CASSLQGWETQYF.

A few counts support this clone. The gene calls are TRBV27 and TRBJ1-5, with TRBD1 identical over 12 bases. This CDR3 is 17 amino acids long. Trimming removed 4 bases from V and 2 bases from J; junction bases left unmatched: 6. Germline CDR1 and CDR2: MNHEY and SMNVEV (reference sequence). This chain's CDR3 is CASSSSGTGGRNQPQHF. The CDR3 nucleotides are TGTGCCAGCAGTTCCTCCGGGACAGGGGGCCGCAATCAGCCCCAGCATTTT.

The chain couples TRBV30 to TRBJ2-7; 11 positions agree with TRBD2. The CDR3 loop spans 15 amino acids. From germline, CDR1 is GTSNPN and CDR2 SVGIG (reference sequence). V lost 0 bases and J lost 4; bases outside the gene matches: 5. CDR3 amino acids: CAWSVLRTSGYEQYF. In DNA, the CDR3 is TGTGCCTGGAGTGTACTGAGGACTAGCGGGTACGAGCAGTACTTC. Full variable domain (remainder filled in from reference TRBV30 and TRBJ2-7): SQTIHQWPATLVQPVGSPLSLECTVEGTSNPNLYWYRQAAGRGLQLLFYSVGIGQISSEVPQNLSASRPQDRQFILSSKKLLLSDSGFYLCAWSVLRTSGYEQYFGPGTRLTVT.